The 16 T cell receptor beta chains given below trace back to one sample, sequenced in a study of early T cells in non-severe SARS-CoV-2 infection. One entry per CDR3 protein, called by TCRdb with MiXCR from the 5' RACE reads. The table records approximately 50,000 distinct CDR3 sequences, approximately 8.5% of them present only once. The sample consisted of whole blood. These receptors were collected from an adult who was a healthcare worker with PCR-confirmed SARS-CoV-2 infection or an uninfected control (not recorded which).

This clonotype was seen at least ten times. This chain links TRBV28 with TRBJ2-3; 9 bases match TRBD2. Germline values: CDR1 MDHEN, CDR2 SYDVKM. The trim removed 4 bases at V and 3 bases at J, leaving 5 bases unmatched. CDR3 length: 15 amino acids. The CDR3 DNA follows: TGTGCCAGCAGTTCAGGACTAGCGTCGACAGATACGCAGTATTTT. Its translation is CASSSGLASTDTQYF.

This clonotype has ten or more counts. The V call is TRBV2, the J call TRBJ2-2, with TRBD1 as a possible D gene (5 bases). CDR1 and CDR2 (germline): SNHLY, FYNNEI. V lost 1 base and J 6 bases, leaving 12 bases between the germline ends. This CDR3 region has 15 residues. The CDR3 DNA reads TGTGCCAGCAGTGAAGTCAGGCAGGGTCCCGGGGAGCTGTTTTTT. Translated: CASSEVRQGPGELFF.

This clonotype was recorded a few times. The chain employs TRBV6-2 or TRBV6-3 and TRBJ1-1; TRBD1 agrees at 8 bases. Per the germline V gene, CDR1 is MNHEY and CDR2 is SVGEGT. V trimming: 6 bases; J trimming: 5 bases; junction bases outside the gene matches: 8. This CDR3 has 14 residues. CDR3 nucleotides: TGTGCCAGCAGAGCACAGGGGGTAGGAACTGAAGCTTTCTTT. Its translation: CASRAQGVGTEAFF.

Ten or more counts support this clonotype. The chain links TRBV7-9 to TRBJ2-3, with D possibly TRBD1 on 6 matching bases. The V end lost 4 bases, the J end lost 0 bases, and 11 bases lay between the germline ends. Germline V CDR1 and CDR2: SEHNR, FQNEAQ (reference sequence). The length of the CDR3 is 15 residues. This chain's CDR3 is CASSSDRVSTDTQYF. CDR3 sequence (DNA): TGTGCCAGCAGCTCGGACAGAGTTAGCACAGATACGCAGTATTTT.

The chain links TRBV29-1 to TRBJ2-3, with TRBD2 identical over 11 bases. V was clipped by 5 bases and J by 2 bases; unmatched bases: 15. The CDR3 is made up of 18 amino acids. CDR1 SQVTM and CDR2 ANQGSEA come from the germline V gene. CDR3 bases: TGCAGCGTTTTGAACGATTGGGGACTAGCGGCTATCACAGATACGCAGTATTTT. Translating gives CSVLNDWGLAAITDTQYF.

This clonotype was picked up many times. This chain links TRBV16 with TRBJ1-1; a weak D match, TRBD1 (6 bases). V shed 1 base and J shed 1 base, with 16 bases lying between them. CDR3 length: 17 residues. Germline V lookup: CDR1 KGHSY, CDR2 FQNENV. The CDR3 protein is CASSQFVAGATNTEAFF. Here the CDR3 DNA reads TGTGCCAGCAGCCAATTTGTGGCAGGGGCTACGAACACTGAAGCTTTCTTT.

This clonotype was seen at least ten times. It is likely a read error, because the conserved phenylalanine at the end of the CDR3 is missing. It is unclear where the CDR3 begins or ends on the DNA, so no DNA is shown, and the CDR3 is as TCRdb lists it. CDR3 protein: CASRHTGGQDI. The J gene is TRBJ1-1, the V gene TRBV28; TRBD1, as called in the table, went unchecked against the DNA. The CDR3 totals 11 residues, both ends included. The germline V gene encodes CDR1 MDHEN and CDR2 SYDVKM.

A remark on this clonotype: Mismatch with germline at one junction end may stem from a read error. The genes are TRBV7-9 and TRBJ2-1, with 10 positions matching TRBD2. Germline CDR1 SEHNR, CDR2 FQNEAQ (reference sequence). This CDR3 spans 15 amino acids. CDR3 protein: CASSSHGLADNEQSF. CDR3 nucleotide sequence: TGTGCCAGCAGCTCCCACGGACTAGCGGACAATGAGCAGTCCTTC.

This clonotype was recorded many times. The chain combines TRBV7-3 with TRBJ1-1, with D possibly TRBD1 on 5 matching bases. The germline V gene encodes CDR1 SGHTA and CDR2 FQGTGA. The CDR3 extends over 13 amino acids. Deletions cut 4 bases from V and 0 bases from J, with 6 bases between. In DNA, the CDR3 is TGTGCCAGCAGCTCAGGGATGAACACTGAAGCTTTCTTT. It codes for CASSSGMNTEAFF.

This clonotype was seen repeatedly, ten times or more. V and J are TRBV27 and TRBJ2-7; 8 bases align to TRBD1. This CDR3 has 13 amino acids. The germline CDR1 and CDR2 sequences are MNHEY and SMNVEV (reference sequence). With 2 bases clipped from V and 4 bases from J, the junction kept 1 base outside the gene matches. The CDR3 region is CASSLQGAYEQYF. The CDR3 DNA is TGTGCCAGCAGTTTACAGGGGGCTTACGAGCAGTACTTC.

The table lists this clonotype with many counts. The J gene is TRBJ2-2, the V gene TRBV27, with 11 bases aligning to TRBD2. CDR3 length: 19 amino acids. J gave up 4 bases and V 5 bases, and 15 bases lay outside the gene matches. Germline V CDR1 and CDR2: MNHEY, SMNVEV (reference sequence). CDR3 sequence reads: CASSPTGTSGPQGTGELFF. The DNA for the CDR3 is TGTGCCAGCAGTCCTACCGGGACTAGCGGCCCCCAAGGCACCGGGGAGCTGTTTTTT.

This clonotype was detected ten times or more. The rearrangement links TRBV5-1 to TRBJ2-1; 10 nucleotides match TRBD1. CDR1 is SGHRS and CDR2 is YFSETQ in the germline V gene. The CDR3 consists of 16 residues. The trim removed 3 bases at V and 0 bases at J, leaving 3 bases unmatched. CDR3 loop: CASSSGQGVSYNEQFF. The DNA of the CDR3 is TGCGCCAGCAGCTCCGGACAGGGGGTCTCCTACAATGAGCAGTTCTTC.

This clonotype was counted many times. The chain couples TRBV4-3 to TRBJ2-7; D may be TRBD1 or TRBD2 (5 bases each). The CDR3 is made up of 14 amino acids. Germline CDR1 reads LGHNA; CDR2 reads YSLEER. The ends were cut back, 4 bases at V and 5 bases at J, with 15 bases in the middle. The CDR3 coding sequence is TGCGCCAGCAGCCTTGTCCGGGGCCGCGACGAGCAGTACTTC. Translating gives CASSLVRGRDEQYF.

Ten or more counts support this clonotype. V and J are TRBV20-1 and TRBJ2-4; 14 nucleotides align to TRBD2. The CDR3 length is 14 residues. Per the germline V gene, CDR1 is DFQATT and CDR2 is SNEGSKA (reference sequence). V lost 3 bases to trimming and J lost 9 bases; unmatched junction nucleotides: 4. This chain's CDR3 is CSARKGTSGGIQYF. As DNA, the CDR3 is TGCAGTGCTAGGAAAGGGACTAGCGGGGGCATTCAGTACTTC.

This clonotype was observed many times. Here the CDR3 reads CASNPGLAGGTDTQYF. CDR3 sequence (DNA): TGTGCCAGCAACCCGGGACTAGCGGGAGGGACAGATACGCAGTATTTT. The chain is built from TRBV27 and TRBJ2-3, with 16 bases identical to TRBD2. J lost 3 bases, V lost 7 bases, and 4 bases had no gene match. The CDR3 has 16 amino acids. Germline assignment: CDR1 MNHEY and CDR2 SMNVEV (reference sequence).

This clonotype has just a few counts. The genes are TRBV7-2 and TRBJ2-3; the match to TRBD2 covers 8 bases. V gave up 5 bases and J gave up 1 base; unmatched junction bases: 11. The CDR3 spans 17 residues. Looked up from germline, CDR1 is SGHTA and CDR2 is FQGNSA. CDR3: CASSPRSWREGTDTQYF. The DNA for the CDR3 is TGTGCCAGCAGCCCTCGTTCGTGGCGGGAGGGCACAGATACGCAGTATTTT.